The 17 T cell receptor beta chains below were found in one sample sequenced in a study of shared clonotypes between healthy human individuals. Measured with immunoSEQ multiplex PCR; TCRdb has only the in-frame clones, and not every one. Here the sample spans around 990,000 clones, 60% to 85% being singletons. Sample: memory CD4+ T cells from PBMCs. Stated subset: CD45RA-negative fraction. Receptor source: a man in his late teens or twenties in good health. Some clones in this sample may be carry-over from other donors' samples.

The chain employs TRBV27 and TRBJ2-3; 9 nucleotides align to TRBD2. The trim removed 3 bases at V and 8 bases at J, leaving 9 bases unmatched. Germline CDR1 and CDR2: MNHEY and SMNVEV (reference sequence). The CDR3 loop spans 15 amino acids. The CDR3 DNA is TGTGCCAGCAGTTTTCTAGCGGGACCGCCGGGTACGCAGTATTTT. This translates into CASSFLAGPPGTQYF.

CDR3 coding DNA: TGTGCCACCAGCAGAGATGGGTACAGGGGCCTGGAGCCCCAGCATTTT. It codes for CATSRDGYRGLEPQHF. The gene calls are TRBV15 and TRBJ1-5; 7 nucleotides line up with TRBD1. V dropped 0 bases and J dropped 8; count of bases not matched to a gene: 10. Germline values: CDR1 LNHNV, CDR2 YYDKDF (reference sequence). The CDR3 spans 16 residues.

V and J are TRBV30 and TRBJ2-7; 7 nucleotides agree with TRBD1. From germline, CDR1 is GTSNPN and CDR2 SVGIG (reference sequence). The ends lost 3 bases at V and 3 bases at J; junction bases unmatched: 2. The CDR3 has 12 amino acids. CDR3 in amino acids: CAWSRQGYEQYF. Written as DNA, the CDR3 is TGTGCCTGGAGCCGACAGGGCTACGAGCAGTACTTC.

The V and J genes are TRBV7-9 and TRBJ2-7; the match to TRBD2 covers 9 bases. The germline CDR1 and CDR2 sequences are SEHNR and FQNEAQ (reference sequence). The junction had 3 bases not matched to a gene; V was cut back by 2 bases and J by 1 base. The CDR3 has 15 amino acids. CDR3 loop: CASSLRAGGSYEQYF. In DNA, the CDR3 is TGTGCCAGCAGCTTACGGGCGGGAGGGTCCTACGAGCAGTACTTC.

The rearrangement joins TRBV9 to TRBJ2-7; 7 nucleotides agree with TRBD1. The germline V gene has CDR1 SGDLS and CDR2 YYNGEE. Germline trimming cut 6 bases from V and 5 bases from J; bases unmatched to any gene: 11. The CDR3 has 14 residues. The CDR3 sequence: CASTPRGTSNEQYF. CDR3 in DNA: TGTGCCAGCACCCCCAGGGGGACCTCGAACGAGCAGTACTTC.

Notes on this clone: One end of the junction varies from germline; a read error may be responsible. V gene TRBV11-2 combines with J gene TRBJ2-3; 10 bases fit TRBD2. Germline CDR1 SGHAT, CDR2 FQNNGV. The CDR3 has 16 residues. CDR3 DNA sequence: TGTTCCAGCAGCGTTCTACTAGCGGGACACACAGATACGCAGTATTTT. Translating gives CSSSVLLAGHTDTQYF.

This chain uses TRBV19 with TRBJ1-1; D is possibly TRBD1 (6 bases). The CDR3 totals 16 residues. The germline V and J ends were trimmed by 8 bases and 5 bases, with 24 bases remaining between them. The germline CDR1 and CDR2 sequences are LNHDA and SQIVND (reference sequence). CDR3 residues: CASVTPAAQGRTEAFF. The CDR3 nucleotides are TGTGCCAGTGTCACCCCCGCAGCCCAGGGGAGGACTGAAGCTTTCTTT.

This clone is a singleton in its sample. The genes are TRBV28 and TRBJ2-2, with 11 bases fitting TRBD2. Germline trimming cut 6 bases from V and 6 bases from J; bases unmatched to any gene: 3. Germline V gives CDR1 MDHEN, CDR2 SYDVKM. The CDR3 length is 14 residues. CDR3 coding DNA: TGTGCCAGCAGGATAGCGGGAGGGCCCGGGGAGCTGTTTTTT. This translates into CASRIAGGPGELFF. The full variable domain, with the rest looked up from reference TRBV28 and TRBJ2-2, is DVKVTQSSRYLVKRTGEKVFLECVQDMDHENMFWYRQDPGLGLRLIYFSYDVKMKEKGDIPEGYSVSREKKERFSLILESASTNQTSMYLCASRIAGGPGELFFGEGSRLTVL.

The sample holds one count of this clone. The chain joins TRBV5-6 to TRBJ2-3; D is unresolved. V lost 6 bases and J 0 bases, leaving 14 bases between the germline ends. This CDR3 is 15 amino acids long. CDR1 is SGHDT, CDR2 YYEEEE, per germline. CDR3 region: CASTMAVTSTDTQYF. DNA of the CDR3: TGTGCCAGCACCATGGCAGTTACTAGCACAGATACGCAGTATTTT. The entire variable domain, with the rest obtained from reference TRBV5-6 and TRBJ2-3, is as follows: DAGVTQSPTHLIKTRGQQVTLRCSPKSGHDTVSWYQQALGQGPQFIFQYYEEEERQRGNFPDRFSGHQFPNYSSELNVNALLLGDSALYLCASTMAVTSTDTQYFGPGTRLTVL.

The rearrangement links TRBV14 to TRBJ2-1; D gene ambiguous. V lost 2 bases to trimming and J lost 13 bases, with 12 bases between them. This CDR3 comprises 12 residues. Germline V lookup: CDR1 SGHDN, CDR2 FVKESK. The chain's CDR3 is CASSQNRVHQFF. As DNA, the CDR3 is TGTGCCAGCAGCCAAAACCGGGTCCATCAGTTCTTC.

The V call is TRBV5-4, the J call TRBJ2-1; maybe TRBD2 (5 bases). Germline V CDR1 and CDR2: SGHNT, YYREEE (reference sequence). V lost 1 base, J lost 13 bases, and 12 bases lay in between. The CDR3 extends over 12 amino acids. CDR3 amino acids: CASSLIASRQFF. The CDR3, as DNA: TGTGCCAGCAGCTTGATAGCGTCGCGTCAGTTCTTC. Combining the CDR3 with reference TRBV5-4 and TRBJ2-1 gives the whole variable domain ETGVTQSPTHLIKTRGQQVTLRCSSQSGHNTVSWYQQALGQGPQFIFQYYREEENGRGNFPPRFSGLQFPNYSSELNVNALELDDSALYLCASSLIASRQFFGPGTRLTVL.

The rearrangement joins TRBV5-5 to TRBJ1-5; D possibly corresponds to TRBD1 (6 bases). The CDR3 runs to 15 residues. V shed 1 base and J shed 6 bases, with 14 bases lying between them. The V gene's germline CDR1 is SGHKS and CDR2 YYEKEE (reference sequence). The CDR3 sequence is CASSLIGGNGQPQHF. CDR3 DNA sequence: TGTGCCAGCAGCTTGATAGGGGGAAACGGTCAGCCCCAGCATTTT.

The CDR3 nucleotides read TGTGCCAGCAGCTTCCGTCGCAACACTGAAGCTTTCTTT. Translation gives CASSFRRNTEAFF. The genes are TRBV7-3 and TRBJ1-1; D is unresolved. The CDR3 is 13 residues long. The germline CDR1 and CDR2 sequences are SGHTA and FQGTGA. V was trimmed by 3 bases and J by 2 bases, leaving 7 bases between them.

The chain combines TRBV2 with TRBJ2-1; TRBD1 is a possible D gene (6 bases). The CDR3 has 15 residues. Trimming took off 6 bases at V and 7 bases at J, with 19 bases between the two ends. Germline CDR1 is SNHLY and CDR2 is FYNNEI. The CDR3 protein is CASSLGQGPRNEQFF. CDR3 DNA sequence: TGTGCCAGCAGCCTAGGGCAGGGGCCTAGAAATGAGCAGTTCTTC. Combining the CDR3 with reference TRBV2 and TRBJ2-1 gives the whole variable domain EPEVTQTPSHQVTQMGQEVILRCVPISNHLYFYWYRQILGQKVEFLVSFYNNEISEKSEIFDDQFSVERPDGSNFTLKIRSTKLEDSAMYFCASSLGQGPRNEQFFGPGTRLTVL.

The count of this clone is one. The V gene is TRBV11-3, the J gene TRBJ2-2, with D possibly matching TRBD1 (6 bases). Germline assignment: CDR1 SGHNT and CDR2 YENEEA. Trimming shortened V by 8 bases and J by 8 bases, and 15 bases separated the two germline ends. The CDR3 length is 13 residues. The DNA for the CDR3 is TGTGCCAGCGGAAACAGGGTTATTGGGGAGCTGTTTTTT. Translation: CASGNRVIGELFF.

The chain joins TRBV6-1 to TRBJ2-1; D is possibly TRBD1 or TRBD2 (5 bases each). The CDR3 spans 14 residues. Trimming removed 4 bases from V and 5 bases from J, with 12 bases in between. Germline V gene sequence: CDR1 MNHNS, CDR2 SASEGT. CDR3 sequence: CASSARGADNEQFF. The CDR3, as DNA: TGTGCCAGCAGTGCACGAGGGGCAGACAATGAGCAGTTCTTC.

Worth noting for this clone: Sequence at one end of the junction differs from germline and may be a read error. The V gene is TRBV6-4, the J gene TRBJ2-6; possibly TRBD1 for D (5 bases). CDR3 length equals 14 residues. The germline gives CDR1 MRHNA, CDR2 SNTAGT. CDR3 loop: CASSEGSGANALTF. Here the CDR3 DNA reads TGTGCCAGCAGTGAGGGCTCTGGGGCCAACGCCCTGACTTTC.